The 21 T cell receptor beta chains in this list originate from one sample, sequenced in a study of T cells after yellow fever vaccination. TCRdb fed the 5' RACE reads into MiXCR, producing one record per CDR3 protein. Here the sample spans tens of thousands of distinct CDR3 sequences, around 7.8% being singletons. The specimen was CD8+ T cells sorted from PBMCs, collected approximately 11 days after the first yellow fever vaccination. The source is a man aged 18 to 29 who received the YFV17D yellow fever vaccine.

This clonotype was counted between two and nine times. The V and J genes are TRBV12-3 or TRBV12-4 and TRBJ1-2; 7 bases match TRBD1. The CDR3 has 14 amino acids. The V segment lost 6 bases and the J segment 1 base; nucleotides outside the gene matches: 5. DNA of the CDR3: TGTGCCAGCAGCCGCGGGGACAGTAACTATGGCTACACCTTC. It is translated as CASSRGDSNYGYTF.

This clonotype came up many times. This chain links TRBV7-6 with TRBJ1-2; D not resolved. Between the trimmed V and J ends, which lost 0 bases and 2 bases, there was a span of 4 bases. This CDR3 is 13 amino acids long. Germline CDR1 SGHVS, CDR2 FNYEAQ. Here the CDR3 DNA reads TGTGCCAGCAGCTTAGCTGAAAACTATGGCTACACCTTC. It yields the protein CASSLAENYGYTF.

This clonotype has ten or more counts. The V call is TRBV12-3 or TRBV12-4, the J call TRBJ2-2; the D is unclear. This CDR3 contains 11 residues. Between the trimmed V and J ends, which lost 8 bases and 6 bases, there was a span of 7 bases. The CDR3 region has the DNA TGTGCCAGCGGGCCCGCCGGGGAGCTGTTTTTT. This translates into CASGPAGELFF.

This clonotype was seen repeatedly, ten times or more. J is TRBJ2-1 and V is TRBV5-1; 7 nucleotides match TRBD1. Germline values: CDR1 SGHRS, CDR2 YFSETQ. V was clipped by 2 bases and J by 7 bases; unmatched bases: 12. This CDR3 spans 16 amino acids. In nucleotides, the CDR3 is TGCGCCAGCAGCTTTACCCCCACAGGGGTTCTAAATGAGCAGTTCTTC. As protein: CASSFTPTGVLNEQFF.

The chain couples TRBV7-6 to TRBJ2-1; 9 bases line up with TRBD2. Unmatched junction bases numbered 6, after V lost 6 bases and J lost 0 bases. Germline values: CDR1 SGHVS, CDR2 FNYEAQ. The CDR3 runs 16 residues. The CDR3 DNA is TGTGCCAGCAGTCCGGCAGCGGGGGGCTCCTACAATGAGCAGTTCTTC. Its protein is CASSPAAGGSYNEQFF.

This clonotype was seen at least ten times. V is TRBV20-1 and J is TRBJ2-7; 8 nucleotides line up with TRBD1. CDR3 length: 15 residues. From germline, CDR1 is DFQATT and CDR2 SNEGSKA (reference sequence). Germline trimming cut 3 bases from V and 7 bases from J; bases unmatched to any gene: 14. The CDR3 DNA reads TGCAGTGCTAGTGACAGGACAGGGACCTACGGGGAGCAGTACTTC. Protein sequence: CSASDRTGTYGEQYF.

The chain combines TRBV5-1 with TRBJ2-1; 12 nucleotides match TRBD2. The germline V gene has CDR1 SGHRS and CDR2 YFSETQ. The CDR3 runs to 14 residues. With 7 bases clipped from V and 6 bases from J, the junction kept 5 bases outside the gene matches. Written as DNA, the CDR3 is TGCGCCAGCGGACCGGGACTAGCGGGCAATGAGCAGTTCTTC. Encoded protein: CASGPGLAGNEQFF.

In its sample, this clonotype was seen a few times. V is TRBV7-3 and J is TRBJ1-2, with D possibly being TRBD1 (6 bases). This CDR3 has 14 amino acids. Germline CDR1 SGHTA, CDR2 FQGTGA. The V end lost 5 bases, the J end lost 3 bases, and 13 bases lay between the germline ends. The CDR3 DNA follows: TGTGCCAGCAGCCCCCCGAGGGGGGACTATGGCTACACCTTC. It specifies CASSPPRGDYGYTF. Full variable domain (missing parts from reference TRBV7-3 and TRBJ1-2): GAGVSQTPSNKVTEKGKYVELRCDPISGHTALYWYRQSLGQGPEFLIYFQGTGAADDSGLPNDRFFAVRPEGSVSTLKIQRTERGDSAVYLCASSPPRGDYGYTFGSGTRLTVV.

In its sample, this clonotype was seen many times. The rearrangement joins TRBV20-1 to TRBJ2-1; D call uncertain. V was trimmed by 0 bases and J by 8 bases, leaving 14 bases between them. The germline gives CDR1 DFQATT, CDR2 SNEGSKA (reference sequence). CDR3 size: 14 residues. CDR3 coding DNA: TGCAGTGCTAGAGATAGGGTTTGGCCCCATGAGCAGTTCTTC. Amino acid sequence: CSARDRVWPHEQFF.

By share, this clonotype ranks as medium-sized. CDR3 sequence reads: CASSPGQGFLTEAQYF. As DNA, the CDR3 is TGTGCCAGCAGCCCGGGACAGGGGTTTCTTACCGAGGCCCAGTACTTC. The chain carries TRBV9 and TRBJ2-5; TRBD1 matches 10 bases. Germline trimming cut 4 bases from V and 9 bases from J; bases unmatched to any gene: 15. Germline CDR1 reads SGDLS; CDR2 reads YYNGEE. This CDR3 spans 16 amino acids.

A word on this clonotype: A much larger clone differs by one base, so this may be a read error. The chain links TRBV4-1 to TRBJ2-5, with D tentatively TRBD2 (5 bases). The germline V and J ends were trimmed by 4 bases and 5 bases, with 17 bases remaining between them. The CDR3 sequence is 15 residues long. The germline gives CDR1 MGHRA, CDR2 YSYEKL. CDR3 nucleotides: TGCGCCAGCAGCCCCGAGCCGGGAAGCAATGAGACCCAGTACTTC. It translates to CASSPEPGSNETQYF.

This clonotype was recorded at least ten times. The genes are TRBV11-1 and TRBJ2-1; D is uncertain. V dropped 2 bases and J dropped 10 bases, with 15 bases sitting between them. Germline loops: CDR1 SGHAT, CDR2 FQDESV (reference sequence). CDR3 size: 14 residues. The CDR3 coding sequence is TGTGCCAGCAGCTTATATCGTGGGTCCGGGGAGCAGTTCTTC. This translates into CASSLYRGSGEQFF.

The CDR3 DNA follows: TGTGCCAGCAGCCTCCCTAGGGGACAGGGAACTAGCACAGATACGCAGTATTTT. The encoded protein is CASSLPRGQGTSTDTQYF. This chain connects TRBV11-1 to TRBJ2-3; 9 nucleotides line up with TRBD1. The CDR3 contains 18 residues. CDR1 and CDR2 from the germline V gene are SGHAT and FQDESV (reference sequence). The J segment lost 0 bases and the V segment lost 5 bases, leaving 12 bases of the junction unmatched. Using reference TRBV11-1 and TRBJ2-3 for the parts outside the CDR3, the full variable domain is EAEVAQSPRYKITEKSQAVAFWCDPISGHATLYWYRQILGQGPELLVQFQDESVVDDSQLPKDRFSAERLKGVDSTLKIQPAELGDSAMYLCASSLPRGQGTSTDTQYFGPGTRLTVL.

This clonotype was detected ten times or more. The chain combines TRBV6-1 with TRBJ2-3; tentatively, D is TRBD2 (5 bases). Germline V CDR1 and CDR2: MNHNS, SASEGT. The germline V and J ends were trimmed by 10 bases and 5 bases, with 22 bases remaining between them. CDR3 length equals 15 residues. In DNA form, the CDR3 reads TGTGCCACCGCCCGGTTGGCGGGCGACATAGATACGCAGTATTTT. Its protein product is CATARLAGDIDTQYF.

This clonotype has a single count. This chain's CDR3 is CASSMRQSGQETQYF. The CDR3 nucleotides read TGTGCCAGTAGTATGAGACAATCGGGCCAAGAGACCCAGTACTTC. The V gene is TRBV19, the J gene TRBJ2-5; D is ambiguous. V was pared by 3 bases and J by 1 base, with 12 bases between. The CDR3 totals 15 residues. Per the germline V gene, CDR1 is LNHDA and CDR2 is SQIVND (reference sequence).

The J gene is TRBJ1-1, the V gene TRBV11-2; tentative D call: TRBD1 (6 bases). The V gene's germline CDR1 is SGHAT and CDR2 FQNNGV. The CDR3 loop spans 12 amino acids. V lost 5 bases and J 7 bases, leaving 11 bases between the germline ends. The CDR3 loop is CASSLGQLEAFF. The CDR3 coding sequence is TGTGCCAGCAGCCTTGGACAGCTTGAAGCTTTCTTT.

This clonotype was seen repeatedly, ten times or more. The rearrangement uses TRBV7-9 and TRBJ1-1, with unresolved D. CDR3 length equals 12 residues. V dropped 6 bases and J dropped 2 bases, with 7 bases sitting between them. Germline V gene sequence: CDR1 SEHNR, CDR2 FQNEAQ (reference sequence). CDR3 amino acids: CASRRANTEAFF. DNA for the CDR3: TGTGCCAGCAGACGGGCAAACACTGAAGCTTTCTTT.

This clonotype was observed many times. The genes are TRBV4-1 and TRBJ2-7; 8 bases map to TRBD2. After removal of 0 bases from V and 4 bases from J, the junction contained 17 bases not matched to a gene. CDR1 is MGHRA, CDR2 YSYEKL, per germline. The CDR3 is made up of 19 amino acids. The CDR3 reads CASSQEGGLAGVLSYEQYF. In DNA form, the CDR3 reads TGCGCCAGCAGCCAAGAGGGAGGGCTAGCGGGCGTCCTCTCTTACGAGCAGTACTTC.

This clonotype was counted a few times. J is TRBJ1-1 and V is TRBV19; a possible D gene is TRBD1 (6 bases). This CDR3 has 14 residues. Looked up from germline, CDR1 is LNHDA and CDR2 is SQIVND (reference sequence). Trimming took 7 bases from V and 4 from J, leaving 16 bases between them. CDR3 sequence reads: CASNPTGSVTEAFF. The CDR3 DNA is TGTGCCAGTAACCCGACAGGCTCCGTCACTGAAGCTTTCTTT.

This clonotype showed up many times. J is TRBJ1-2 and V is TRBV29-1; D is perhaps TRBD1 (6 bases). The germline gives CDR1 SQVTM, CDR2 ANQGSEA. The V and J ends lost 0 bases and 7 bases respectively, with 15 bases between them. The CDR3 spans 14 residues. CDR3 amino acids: CSVEDGWGPTGYTF. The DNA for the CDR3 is TGCAGCGTTGAAGATGGGTGGGGGCCTACTGGCTACACCTTC.

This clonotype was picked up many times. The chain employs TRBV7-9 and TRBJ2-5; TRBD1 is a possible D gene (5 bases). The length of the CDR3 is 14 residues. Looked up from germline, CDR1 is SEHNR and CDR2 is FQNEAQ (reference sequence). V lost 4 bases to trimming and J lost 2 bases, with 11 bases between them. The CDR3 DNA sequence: TGTGCCAGCAGCTACGTACAGGAGCAAGAGACCCAGTACTTC. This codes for CASSYVQEQETQYF.